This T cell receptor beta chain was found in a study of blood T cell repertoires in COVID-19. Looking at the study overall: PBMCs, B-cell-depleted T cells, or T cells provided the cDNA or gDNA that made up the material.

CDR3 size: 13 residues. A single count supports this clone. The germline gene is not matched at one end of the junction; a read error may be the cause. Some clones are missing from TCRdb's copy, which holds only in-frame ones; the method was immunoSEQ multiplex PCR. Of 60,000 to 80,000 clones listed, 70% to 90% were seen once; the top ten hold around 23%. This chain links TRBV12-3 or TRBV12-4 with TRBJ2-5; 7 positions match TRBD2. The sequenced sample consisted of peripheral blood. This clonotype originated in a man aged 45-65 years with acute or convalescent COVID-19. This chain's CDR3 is CASSLAASRTQYF. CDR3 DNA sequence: TGTGCCAGCAGTCTAGCGGCCTCCAGGACCCAGTACTTC.